These 21 T cell receptor beta chains share one sample of origin, sequenced in a study of blood T cell repertoires in COVID-19. Method: immunoSEQ multiplex PCR; TCRdb's copy keeps in-frame clones and lacks some. This table has 110,000 to 150,000 clones, 70% to 90% appearing once. What was sequenced was peripheral blood. These receptors were taken from a woman aged 80 or over with acute or convalescent COVID-19.

The chain joins TRBV3-1 (or the pseudogene TRBV3-2) to TRBJ1-2; TRBD1 matches at 8 bases. The CDR3 covers 15 residues. The germline V gene encodes CDR1 LGHDT and CDR2 YNNKEL (reference sequence). V gave up 4 bases and J gave up 6 bases; unmatched junction bases: 10. The CDR3 loop reads CASSPRGGTGHGYTF. In DNA, the CDR3 is TGTGCCAGCAGCCCCCGTGGAGGGACAGGACATGGCTACACCTTC.

This chain connects TRBV18 to TRBJ1-1, with D perhaps TRBD1 (5 bases). The CDR3 consists of 15 residues. Trimming pared 2 bases from V and 1 base from J, leaving 11 bases between. CDR1 and CDR2 (germline): KGHSH, LQKENI. CDR3 sequence: CASSPATATNTEAFF. The CDR3 DNA reads as TGTGCCAGCTCACCAGCGACAGCGACGAACACTGAAGCTTTCTTT.

The chain uses TRBV7-3 and TRBJ2-1; 9 bases line up with TRBD2. Germline CDR1 SGHTA, CDR2 FQGTGA. Unmatched junction bases numbered 6, after V lost 0 bases and J lost 9 bases. There are 15 residues in the CDR3. The CDR3 DNA is TGTGCCAGCAGCTTAACCAGCGGGGGGCTTAGTGAGCAGTTCTTC. Translated: CASSLTSGGLSEQFF.

Written as DNA, the CDR3 is TGCAGCGTCGAGGGACAGGCTAACTATGGCTACACCTTC. Translating gives CSVEGQANYGYTF. V gene TRBV29-1 combines with J gene TRBJ1-2, with 8 bases aligning to TRBD1. Germline loops: CDR1 SQVTM, CDR2 ANQGSEA. This CDR3 comprises 13 residues. V shed 6 bases, J shed 0 bases, and the junction held 3 bases outside the gene matches. Variable domain in full (rest from reference TRBV29-1 and TRBJ1-2): SAVISQKPSRDICQRGTSLTIQCQVDSQVTMMFWYRQQPGQSLTLIATANQGSEATYESGFVIDKFPISRPNLTFSTLTVSNMSPEDSSIYLCSVEGQANYGYTFGSGTRLTVV.

V usage is TRBV5-1 and J usage is TRBJ2-7; possible D gene TRBD2, 5 bases. The CDR3 is 14 residues long. Trimming took 0 bases from V and 2 from J, leaving 9 bases between them. Germline V lookup: CDR1 SGHRS, CDR2 YFSETQ. The CDR3 here is CASSLDPGTYEQYF. The CDR3 region has the DNA TGCGCCAGCAGCTTGGATCCGGGGACCTACGAGCAGTACTTC.

This chain connects TRBV19 to TRBJ2-5, with D perhaps TRBD1 (6 bases). The V end lost 3 bases, the J end lost 1 base, and 12 bases lay between the germline ends. There are 15 residues in the CDR3. The germline V gene encodes CDR1 LNHDA and CDR2 SQIVND (reference sequence). CDR3 amino acids: CASSMIRDTQETQYF. Written as DNA, the CDR3 is TGTGCCAGTAGTATGATAAGGGACACCCAAGAGACCCAGTACTTC.

The chain couples TRBV5-4 to TRBJ1-1, with 8 bases identical to TRBD1. The CDR3 loop spans 16 amino acids. CDR1 SGHNT and CDR2 YYREEE come from the germline V gene (reference sequence). Trimming at V came to 3 bases and at J to 2 bases, leaving 9 bases not matched to a gene. CDR3 sequence (DNA): TGTGCCAGCAGCTCCGGGACAGGTACCTCAAACACTGAAGCTTTCTTT. It specifies CASSSGTGTSNTEAFF.

Details on this clone: Different DNA sequences within this sample yield the same CDR3. The chain recombines TRBV5-1 with TRBJ1-1; 10 nucleotides align to TRBD1. Trimming took 3 bases from V and 5 from J; bases not matched to a gene: 7. Germline CDR1 reads SGHRS; CDR2 reads YFSETQ. The CDR3 is made up of 15 amino acids. The CDR3 sequence is CASSSGQGGNTEAFF. The CDR3 DNA follows: TGCGCCAGCAGCTCTGGACAGGGGGGAAATACTGAAGCTTTCTTT.

The chain joins TRBV30 to TRBJ1-4; D is undetermined. V was pared by 4 bases and J by 5 bases, with 14 bases between. In germline, CDR1 is GTSNPN, CDR2 SVGIG (reference sequence). The CDR3 has 14 amino acids. The CDR3, as DNA: TGTGCCTGGACATTCGGGGATAGGAATGAAAAACTGTTTTTT. Encoded protein: CAWTFGDRNEKLFF.

This clone was seen a single time. The chain joins TRBV14 to TRBJ2-1, with 9 positions matching TRBD1. With V trimmed by 4 bases and J by 6 bases, 7 bases remained unmatched. The CDR3 length is 15 residues. CDR1 and CDR2 (germline): SGHDN, FVKESK. The CDR3 here is CASSRLGQGLNEQFF. CDR3 bases: TGTGCCAGCAGCCGTCTGGGACAGGGTCTCAATGAGCAGTTCTTC.

The V and J genes are TRBV12-3 or TRBV12-4 and TRBJ2-5; no definite D call. The germline V and J ends were trimmed by 3 bases and 0 bases, with 5 bases remaining between them. This CDR3 is 13 amino acids long. The CDR3, as DNA: TGTGCCAGCAGTTTTCAGTACCAAGAGACCCAGTACTTC. Encoded protein: CASSFQYQETQYF.

The chain joins TRBV3-1 (or the pseudogene TRBV3-2) to TRBJ1-1; D might be TRBD1 (5 bases). Trimming removed 0 bases from V and 6 bases from J, with 23 bases in between. CDR3 length: 18 residues. Germline-derived CDR1 and CDR2 are LGHDT and YNNKEL (reference sequence). The CDR3 region has the DNA TGTGCCAGCAGCCAAGATTTCACACGGGAGGGGACGGGGCCTGAAGCTTTCTTT. It codes for CASSQDFTREGTGPEAFF.

The rearrangement joins TRBV20-1 to TRBJ2-1; tentative D call: TRBD2 (5 bases). Germline V lookup: CDR1 DFQATT, CDR2 SNEGSKA (reference sequence). The CDR3 is 15 residues long. Trimming removed 3 bases at V and 6 bases at J, with 18 bases between. CDR3 amino acids: CSASGSGRWGNEQFF. CDR3 DNA: TGCAGTGCTAGTGGGTCGGGGAGATGGGGCAATGAGCAGTTCTTC.

The rearrangement uses TRBV3-1 (or the pseudogene TRBV3-2) and TRBJ1-1, with 8 bases identical to TRBD1. This CDR3 spans 18 amino acids. Germline CDR1 reads LGHDT; CDR2 reads YNNKEL (reference sequence). Losses at the gene ends were 0 bases for V and 3 bases for J; bases not matched to a gene: 12. The CDR3 protein is CASSQEGGSGGMYTEAFF. Written as DNA, the CDR3 is TGTGCCAGCAGCCAAGAGGGGGGGTCAGGGGGCATGTACACTGAAGCTTTCTTT.

Only one count was recorded for this clone. V is TRBV7-9 and J is TRBJ2-2; TRBD1 matches 8 bases. This CDR3 is 15 amino acids long. CDR1 and CDR2 (germline): SEHNR, FQNEAQ (reference sequence). V shed 5 bases and J 4 bases; nucleotides not matched to a gene: 6. The CDR3, as DNA: TGTGCCAGCAGCCCGGACAGGGTACGCACCGGGGAGCTGTTTTTT. Its protein product is CASSPDRVRTGELFF.

The chain uses TRBV5-8 and TRBJ1-5; perhaps TRBD1 as D (5 bases). The CDR3 is 16 amino acids. The V gene's germline CDR1 is SGHTS and CDR2 YDEGEE. The V end lost 1 base, the J end lost 4 bases, and 15 bases lay between the germline ends. The CDR3: CASSLQGRVRNQPQHF. In DNA, the CDR3 is TGTGCCAGCAGCTTGCAGGGTAGGGTTCGAAATCAGCCCCAGCATTTT.

This clone is a singleton in its sample. The gene calls are TRBV5-4 and TRBJ1-6; TRBD1 aligns across 9 bases. Trimming removed 5 bases from V and 6 bases from J; junction bases left unmatched: 9. CDR1 SGHNT and CDR2 YYREEE come from the germline V gene (reference sequence). CDR3 length: 16 residues. CDR3 sequence reads: CASSPAPGQGNSPLHF. The CDR3 DNA sequence: TGTGCCAGCAGTCCCGCCCCGGGACAGGGTAATTCACCCCTCCACTTT.

The gene calls are TRBV5-1 and TRBJ1-1; TRBD1 matches at 9 bases. Germline V CDR1 and CDR2: SGHRS, YFSETQ. This CDR3 is 17 amino acids long. Trimming removed 4 bases from V and 3 bases from J; junction bases left unmatched: 13. DNA for the CDR3: TGCGCCAGCAGCACAAACCCGGGACAGGGTAAAGACACTGAAGCTTTCTTT. Translation: CASSTNPGQGKDTEAFF.

The chain combines TRBV7-2 with TRBJ2-2, with TRBD2 as a possible D gene (6 bases). CDR1 is SGHTA, CDR2 FQGNSA, per germline. This CDR3 region has 16 residues. The V gene lost 2 bases and the J gene lost 1 base, with 11 bases spanning the gap. CDR3 nucleotide sequence: TGTGCCAGCAGCTTACGGGGGACGGGGAACACCGGGGAGCTGTTTTTT. Encoded protein: CASSLRGTGNTGELFF.

The chain employs TRBV27 and TRBJ2-7; a possible D gene is TRBD2 (6 bases). Germline CDR1 MNHEY, CDR2 SMNVEV (reference sequence). This CDR3 has 15 amino acids. With 4 bases removed from V and 3 bases from J, the gap between germline ends came to 16 bases. DNA of the CDR3: TGTGCCAGCAGTTCCACGCGCGGGGTGGGCTACGAGCAGTACTTC. Its protein is CASSSTRGVGYEQYF.

The chain is built from TRBV6-5 and TRBJ1-2; D not resolved. The V gene lost 7 bases and the J gene lost 3 bases, with 15 bases spanning the gap. Germline lookup yields CDR1 MNHEY and CDR2 SVGAGI. The CDR3 is made up of 14 amino acids. The CDR3 region has the DNA TGTGCCAGCACCGCTTCGAGCAGGCACTATGGCTACACCTTC. This codes for CASTASSRHYGYTF.